The 13 T cell receptor beta chains below come from one sample, sequenced in a study of blood T cell repertoires in COVID-19. Sequencing used immunoSEQ multiplex PCR; TCRdb keeps in-frame clones, though not all of them. In the table there are around 95,000 clones, roughly 90% of which are singletons. The sample comprised peripheral blood. The receptors shown here come from a man over 45 with active COVID-19.

The chain recombines TRBV5-4 with TRBJ2-4; D is unclear. The CDR3 covers 16 residues. Between the trimmed V and J ends, which lost 4 bases and 0 bases, there was a span of 14 bases. In germline, CDR1 is SGHNT, CDR2 YYREEE (reference sequence). Here the CDR3 reads CASSPADVAAKNIQYF. The CDR3 coding sequence is TGTGCCAGCAGCCCCGCGGATGTAGCAGCCAAAAACATTCAGTACTTC.

This clone has a single count. The V and J genes are TRBV27 and TRBJ1-6, with unresolved D. Germline lookup yields CDR1 MNHEY and CDR2 SMNVEV (reference sequence). The CDR3 contains 18 residues. Trimming pared 3 bases from V and 8 bases from J, leaving 23 bases between. For the CDR3, the DNA is TGTGCCAGCAGTTTTCAGTACCCCAGACCTAGTAGTTATTCACCCCTCCACTTT. This gives the protein CASSFQYPRPSSYSPLHF.

The gene calls are TRBV30 and TRBJ2-1; 7 bases align to TRBD2. The trim removed 0 bases at V and 3 bases at J, leaving 5 bases unmatched. CDR1 is GTSNPN, CDR2 SVGIG, per germline (reference sequence). This CDR3 is built from 15 residues. The CDR3 region has the DNA TGTGCCTGGAGTGTTCGAGCGGGGTACTACAATGAGCAGTTCTTC. Amino acids: CAWSVRAGYYNEQFF.

This chain connects TRBV6-5 to TRBJ2-2; TRBD2 might be the D (6 bases). The CDR3 has 14 residues. CDR1 is MNHEY and CDR2 is SVGAGI in the germline V gene. The V and J ends lost 7 bases and 6 bases respectively, with 15 bases between them. CDR3 in DNA: TGTGCCAGCACCATTGGAGGGGCAGCCGGGGAGCTGTTTTTT. Its protein is CASTIGGAAGELFF.

This chain joins TRBV7-2 and TRBJ2-3; D remains ambiguous. Germline assignment: CDR1 SGHTA and CDR2 FQGNSA. CDR3 length equals 13 residues. With 0 bases removed from V and 5 bases from J, the gap between germline ends came to 6 bases. The CDR3 DNA is TGTGCCAGCAGCTTAGCGGAGCGAGATACGCAGTATTTT. Translated: CASSLAERDTQYF. Variable domain in full (rest from reference TRBV7-2 and TRBJ2-3): GAGVSQSPSNKVTEKGKDVELRCDPISGHTALYWYRQSLGQGLEFLIYFQGNSAPDKSGLPSDRFSAERTGGSVSTLTIQRTQQEDSAVYLCASSLAERDTQYFGPGTRLTVL.

The chain combines TRBV27 with TRBJ2-7, with D tentatively TRBD2 (6 bases). Germline loops: CDR1 MNHEY, CDR2 SMNVEV (reference sequence). CDR3 length equals 15 residues. V was shortened by 4 bases and J by 4 bases, with 17 bases between the two germline ends. DNA of the CDR3: TGTGCCAGCAGTTCCATGGGACTCACCGAATACGAGCAGTACTTC. The encoded protein is CASSSMGLTEYEQYF.

CDR3 nucleotide sequence: TGTGCCAGTACCCCGGCGGGAGGGTCAACAGATACGCAGTATTTT. Its protein is CASTPAGGSTDTQYF. The V gene is TRBV9, the J gene TRBJ2-3, with 9 bases matching TRBD2. This CDR3 region has 15 residues. V shed 8 bases, J shed 3 bases, and the junction held 10 bases outside the gene matches. Germline V gene sequence: CDR1 SGDLS, CDR2 YYNGEE.

The genes are TRBV9 and TRBJ2-1; 9 bases are shared with TRBD2. Germline V CDR1 and CDR2: SGDLS, YYNGEE. The junction had 9 bases not matched to a gene; V was cut back by 4 bases and J by 4 bases. The CDR3 contains 16 residues. The CDR3 sequence is CASSPGASGAYNEQFF. In DNA, the CDR3 is TGTGCCAGCAGCCCGGGGGCTAGCGGGGCTTACAATGAGCAGTTCTTC.

The chain uses TRBV12-5 and TRBJ2-7; D remains unclear. This CDR3 is 17 amino acids long. The V end lost 1 base, the J end lost 1 base, and 17 bases lay between the germline ends. Germline V CDR1 and CDR2: LGHNT, FRNRAP. CDR3 bases: TGTGCTAGTGGTTTGGGAGCCAAAGAAGCCCTATCCTACGAGCAGTACTTC. Translating gives CASGLGAKEALSYEQYF.

The chain employs TRBV12-3 or TRBV12-4 and TRBJ2-7, with a weak D call TRBD1 (6 bases). CDR3 length: 13 residues. V lost 6 bases to trimming and J lost 3 bases, with 12 bases between them. Here the CDR3 reads CASSLTGHYEQYF. The CDR3 DNA sequence: TGTGCCAGCAGCCTTACAGGGCACTACGAGCAGTACTTC.

There are a few counts of this clone. The genes are TRBV12-3 or TRBV12-4 and TRBJ2-3; maybe TRBD2 (5 bases). Trimming cost V 7 bases and J 7 bases, with 15 bases left between them. CDR3 length equals 13 residues. The CDR3 here is CASKSGLLYTQYF. CDR3 DNA sequence: TGTGCCAGCAAGTCTGGACTTCTTTATACGCAGTATTTT.

The genes are TRBV4-1 and TRBJ1-6; the D gene is possibly TRBD1 (5 bases). Germline V CDR1 and CDR2: MGHRA, YSYEKL. CDR3 size: 17 residues. V was pared by 3 bases and J by 2 bases, with 14 bases between. For the CDR3, the DNA is TGCGCCAGCAGCCAGTCCCACGGGGGTCCCTATAATTCACCCCTCCACTTT. It yields the protein CASSQSHGGPYNSPLHF.

This clone was recorded once. J is TRBJ2-1 and V is TRBV6-5; 12 bases line up with TRBD2. Trimming at V came to 6 bases and at J to 9 bases, leaving 6 bases not matched to a gene. Germline CDR1 reads MNHEY; CDR2 reads SVGAGI. The CDR3 consists of 14 residues. The CDR3 DNA follows: TGTGCCAGCAGGCCCACTAGCGGGGGGCCTGAGCAGTTCTTC. This gives the protein CASRPTSGGPEQFF.